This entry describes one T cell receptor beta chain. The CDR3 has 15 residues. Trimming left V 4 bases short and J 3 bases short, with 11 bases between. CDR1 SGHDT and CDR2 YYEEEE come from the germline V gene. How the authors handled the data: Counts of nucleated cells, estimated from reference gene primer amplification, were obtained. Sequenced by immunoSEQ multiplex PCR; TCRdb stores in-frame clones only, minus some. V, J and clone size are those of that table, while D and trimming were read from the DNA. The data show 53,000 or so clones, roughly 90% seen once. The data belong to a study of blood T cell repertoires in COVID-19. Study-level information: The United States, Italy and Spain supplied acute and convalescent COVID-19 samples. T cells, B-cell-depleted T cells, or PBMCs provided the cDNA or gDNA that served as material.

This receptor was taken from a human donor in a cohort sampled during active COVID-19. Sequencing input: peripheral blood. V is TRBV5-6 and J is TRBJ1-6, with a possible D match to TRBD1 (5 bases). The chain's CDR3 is CASSPQGLYNSPLHF. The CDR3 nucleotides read TGTGCCAGCAGCCCGCAGGGTCTCTATAATTCACCCCTCCACTTT.